This entry describes one T cell receptor (beta chain). Trimming left V 11 bases short and J 4 bases short, with 18 bases between. Germline-derived CDR1 and CDR2 are MNHEY and SVGAGI. This CDR3 has 14 amino acids. The method was immunoSEQ multiplex PCR; TCRdb's version includes in-frame clones alone and lacks a portion of them. Here the sample spans tens of thousands of clones, over 65% being singletons. The sample belongs to a study of control samples from healthy donors and cancer patients. The sequence derives from a male donor with melanoma. Input material: formalin-fixed, paraffin-embedded tissue. The chain combines TRBV6-5 with TRBJ1-3; perhaps TRBD1 as D (5 bases). The CDR3, as DNA: TGTGCCGTTAGTCGGCAGGGTATAGGAAACACCATATATTTT. This sequence encodes CAVSRQGIGNTIYF.